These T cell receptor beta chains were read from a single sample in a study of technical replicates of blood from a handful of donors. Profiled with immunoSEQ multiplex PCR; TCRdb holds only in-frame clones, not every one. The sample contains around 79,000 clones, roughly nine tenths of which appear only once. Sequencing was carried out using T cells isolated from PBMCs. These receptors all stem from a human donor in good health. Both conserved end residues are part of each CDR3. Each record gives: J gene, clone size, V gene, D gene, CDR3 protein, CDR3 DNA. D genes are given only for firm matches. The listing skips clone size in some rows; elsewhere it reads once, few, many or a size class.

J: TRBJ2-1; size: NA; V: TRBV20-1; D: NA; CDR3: CSARAVNEQFF; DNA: TGCAGTGCTAGAGCGGTTAATGAGCAGTTCTTC
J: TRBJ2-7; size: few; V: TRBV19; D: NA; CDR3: CASSVQASYEQYF; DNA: TGTGCCAGTAGTGTTCAGGCTTCCTACGAGCAGTACTTC
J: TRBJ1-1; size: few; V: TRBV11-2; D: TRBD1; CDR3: CASSLQGAPTEAFF; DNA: TGTGCCAGCAGCTTACAGGGGGCGCCCACTGAAGCTTTCTTT
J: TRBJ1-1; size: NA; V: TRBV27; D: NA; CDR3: CASSLWASGGNTEAFF; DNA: TGTGCCAGCAGTTTATGGGCCTCCGGTGGGAACACTGAAGCTTTCTTT
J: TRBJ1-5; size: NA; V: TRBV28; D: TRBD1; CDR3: CASSSLRGSYQPQHF; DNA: TGTGCCAGCAGTTCCCTCAGGGGGAGTTATCAGCCCCAGCATTTT
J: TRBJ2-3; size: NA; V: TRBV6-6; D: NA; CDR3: CASSYIGGPTDTQYF; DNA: TGTGCCAGCAGTTACATCGGCGGGCCCACAGATACGCAGTATTTT
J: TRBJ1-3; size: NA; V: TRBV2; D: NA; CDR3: CASADFLKEPGNTIYF; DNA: TGTGCCAGTGCGGACTTCTTAAAGGAGCCTGGAAACACCATATATTTT
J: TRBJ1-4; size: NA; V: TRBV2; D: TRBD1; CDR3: CASSGQGPEKLFF; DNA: TGTGCCAGCAGCGGACAGGGGCCAGAAAAACTGTTTTTT
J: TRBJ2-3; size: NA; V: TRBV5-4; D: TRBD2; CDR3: CASFSGGHTDTQYF; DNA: TGTGCCAGTTTTAGCGGGGGGCACACAGATACGCAGTATTTT
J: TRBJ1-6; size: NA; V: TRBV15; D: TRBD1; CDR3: CATSRERQGRSPLHF; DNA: TGTGCCACCAGCAGGGAACGACAGGGACGTTCACCCCTCCACTTT
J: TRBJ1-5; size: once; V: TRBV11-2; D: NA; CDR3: CASSRGELRQPQHF; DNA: TGTGCCAGCAGCCGAGGAGAGCTGCGTCAGCCCCAGCATTTT
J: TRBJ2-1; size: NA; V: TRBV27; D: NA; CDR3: CASTGSSYNEQFF; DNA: TGTGCCAGCACTGGGAGCTCCTACAATGAGCAGTTCTTC
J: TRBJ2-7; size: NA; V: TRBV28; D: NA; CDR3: CASSFFGGVYEQYF; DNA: TGTGCCAGCAGTTTCTTCGGAGGGGTCTACGAGCAGTACTTC
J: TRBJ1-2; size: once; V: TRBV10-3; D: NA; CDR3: CATQRGGQSGYGYTF; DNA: TGTGCCACCCAGCGGGGAGGACAAAGCGGCTATGGCTACACCTTC
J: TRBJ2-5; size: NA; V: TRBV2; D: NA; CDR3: CASSVQETQYF; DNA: TGTGCCAGCAGCGTGCAGGAGACCCAGTACTTC
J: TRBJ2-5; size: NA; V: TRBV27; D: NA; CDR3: CASGGHQETQYF; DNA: TGTGCCAGTGGGGGCCACCAAGAGACCCAGTACTTC
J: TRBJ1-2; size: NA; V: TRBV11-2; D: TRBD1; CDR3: CASSPLTGRGGYTF; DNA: TGTGCCAGCAGCCCCTTGACAGGGCGTGGTGGCTACACCTTC
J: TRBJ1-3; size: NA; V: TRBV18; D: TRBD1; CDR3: CASSPPGQKRNTIYF; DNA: TGTGCCAGCTCACCACCGGGACAGAAAAGAAACACCATATATTTT
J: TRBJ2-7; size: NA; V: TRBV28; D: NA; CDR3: CASSSWAGGEQYF; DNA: TGTGCCAGCAGTTCCTGGGCCGGGGGCGAGCAGTACTTC